A single sample is the source of the 25 T cell receptor beta chains below, sequenced in a study of CD8 T cells in ankylosing spondylitis (dated by TCRdb to between 2016 and 2019). Study-level results and caveats: Blood from ankylosing spondylitis patients appeared to be characterized by a TCR beta motif composed of several highly homologous amino acid variants.

The method behind the library was 5' RACE. Sequencer: Illumina HiSeq 2500. TCRdb reprocessed the public reads (quality trimming at Q25 with fastp, clone calling with MiXCR) and kept in-frame beta chains. Rows matching on CDR3 protein sequence are summarized as one entry with the most common DNA and genes. Here the sample has roughly 440,000 distinct CDR3 sequences; under 20% occur a single time. Over 0.9% of the sample comes from the top ten. The antigens of these receptors remain unknown. Input material: blood, either unsorted or a sorted T cell fraction (not recorded which). These receptors originate from a male donor with ankylosing spondylitis.

In DNA form, the CDR3 reads TGTGCCAGCAGTTTACCCCCCCTCTACGAGCAGTACTTC. Protein: CASSLPPLYEQYF. This chain connects TRBV28 to TRBJ2-7; no reliable D call. The ends were cut back, 2 bases at V and 3 bases at J, with 8 bases in the middle. Germline CDR1 and CDR2: MDHEN and SYDVKM. CDR3 size: 13 residues.

Only a few counts were recorded for this clonotype. This chain connects TRBV11-2 to TRBJ1-3; tentatively, D is TRBD1 (6 bases). The germline V and J ends were trimmed by 1 base and 7 bases, with 14 bases remaining between them. This CDR3 has 15 residues. Germline assignment: CDR1 SGHAT and CDR2 FQNNGV. CDR3 nucleotides: TGTGCCAGCAGCTTAGTCGGGACACACGGGAACACCATATATTTT. Translation: CASSLVGTHGNTIYF. Based on the CDR3 plus reference TRBV11-2 and TRBJ1-3, the full variable domain is EAGVAQSPRYKIIEKRQSVAFWCNPISGHATLYWYQQILGQGPKLLIQFQNNGVVDDSQLPKDRFSAERLKGVDSTLKIQPAKLEDSAVYLCASSLVGTHGNTIYFGEGSWLTVV.

This clonotype was detected ten times or more. The chain recombines TRBV28 with TRBJ1-5; weak D call: TRBD1 (5 bases). With 3 bases removed from V and 6 bases from J, the gap between germline ends came to 12 bases. Looked up from germline, CDR1 is MDHEN and CDR2 is SYDVKM. This CDR3 is 14 amino acids long. The CDR3 loop is CASSFQGEGQPQHF. CDR3 DNA sequence: TGTGCCAGCAGTTTTCAGGGTGAGGGTCAGCCCCAGCATTTT.

J is TRBJ2-3 and V is TRBV11-3, with 9 bases aligning to TRBD1. Trimming took 5 bases from V and 0 from J; bases not matched to a gene: 9. The germline gives CDR1 SGHNT, CDR2 YENEEA. The CDR3 is 17 amino acids. CDR3: CASSPRDRAPSTDTQYF. CDR3 in DNA: TGTGCCAGCAGCCCCCGGGACAGGGCGCCGAGCACAGATACGCAGTATTTT. The whole variable domain, remainder taken from reference TRBV11-3 and TRBJ2-3, is EAGVVQSPRYKIIEKKQPVAFWCNPISGHNTLYWYLQNLGQGPELLIRYENEEAVDDSQLPKDRFSAERLKGVDSTLKIQPAELGDSAVYLCASSPRDRAPSTDTQYFGPGTRLTVL.

In its sample, this clonotype was seen a few times. The gene calls are TRBV6-1 and TRBJ2-3; D gene uncertain. Germline values: CDR1 MNHNS, CDR2 SASEGT. V was clipped by 0 bases and J by 1 base, with 8 bases between them. CDR3 length: 15 residues. CDR3 region: CASSEALVGTDTQYF. CDR3 DNA sequence: TGTGCCAGCAGTGAAGCGCTGGTCGGCACAGATACGCAGTATTTT.

The rearrangement uses TRBV3-1 and TRBJ2-7; no clear D. The germline V gene has CDR1 LGHDT and CDR2 YNNKEL (reference sequence). The CDR3 has 15 amino acids. Trimming took off 4 bases at V and 3 bases at J, with 16 bases between the two ends. CDR3 nucleotide sequence: TGTGCCAGCAGCCGATTCTCGACCGGCGGCTACGAGCAGTACTTC. It encodes CASSRFSTGGYEQYF.

This clonotype was counted only a few times. The chain has TRBV6-6 and TRBJ2-1, with 12 bases matching TRBD2. The CDR3 runs to 13 residues. Trimming cost V 6 bases and J 13 bases; bases outside gene matches: 7. Germline V gene sequence: CDR1 MNHNY, CDR2 SVGAGI (reference sequence). This CDR3 is CASSPTSGGLQFF. For the CDR3, the DNA is TGTGCCAGCAGCCCCACTAGCGGGGGGCTTCAGTTCTTC.

This clonotype has only a few counts. The J gene is TRBJ1-1, the V gene TRBV20-1, with D perhaps matching TRBD1 (6 bases). The CDR3 extends over 14 amino acids. The germline V and J ends were trimmed by 5 bases and 1 base, with 14 bases remaining between them. Germline V CDR1 and CDR2: DFQATT, SNEGSKA (reference sequence). CDR3 loop: CSAQRGAQNTEAFF. The DNA for the CDR3 is TGCAGTGCTCAAAGGGGGGCGCAGAACACTGAAGCTTTCTTT.

This chain joins TRBV7-2 and TRBJ1-5; TRBD1 might be the D (5 bases). CDR1 SGHTA and CDR2 FQGNSA come from the germline V gene. The germline V and J ends were trimmed by 5 bases and 2 bases, with 16 bases remaining between them. The CDR3 extends over 16 amino acids. The CDR3 nucleotides read TGTGCCAGCAGCGGGCGGGGGTACACTGGCAATCAGCCCCAGCATTTT. It translates to CASSGRGYTGNQPQHF.

This clonotype occurred many times. This chain connects TRBV10-3 to TRBJ2-1, with TRBD2 as a possible D gene (6 bases). The CDR3 totals 13 residues. V was cut by 11 bases and J by 5 bases, with 16 bases left in between. CDR1 is ENHRY, CDR2 SYGVKD, per germline. CDR3 nucleotides: TGTGCCTTCGGAAGAGCGGGTCACAATGAGCAGTTCTTC. Translated, it gives CAFGRAGHNEQFF.

This clonotype was found a few times. The chain combines TRBV7-9 with TRBJ2-2, with TRBD2 matching over 7 bases. The germline V gene has CDR1 SEHNR and CDR2 FQNEAQ (reference sequence). Unmatched junction bases numbered 9, after V lost 3 bases and J lost 5 bases. CDR3 length: 16 residues. The chain's CDR3 is CASSFGREEKTGELFF. The CDR3 DNA is TGTGCCAGCAGCTTTGGACGGGAGGAGAAAACCGGGGAGCTGTTTTTT.

This chain joins TRBV6-2 or TRBV6-3 and TRBJ2-1; 7 bases are a match to TRBD1. Germline-derived CDR1 and CDR2 are MNHEY and SVGEGT. V shed 8 bases and J 2 bases; nucleotides not matched to a gene: 9. CDR3 length: 15 residues. This CDR3 reads CASGKTGRAYNEQFF. As DNA, the CDR3 is TGTGCCAGCGGGAAGACAGGGAGAGCCTACAATGAGCAGTTCTTC.

This clonotype was observed many times. The chain carries TRBV7-9 and TRBJ2-5; D unresolved. The CDR3 loop spans 15 amino acids. Germline V gives CDR1 SEHNR, CDR2 FQNEAQ (reference sequence). V lost 1 base and J 1 base, leaving 10 bases between the germline ends. CDR3 DNA sequence: TGTGCCAGCAGCTTAGTCGGTGGCAGCCAAGAGACCCAGTACTTC. It codes for CASSLVGGSQETQYF. The full variable domain, rest sourced from reference TRBV7-9 and TRBJ2-5, is DTGVSQNPRHKITKRGQNVTFRCDPISEHNRLYWYRQTLGQGPEFLTYFQNEAQLEKSRLLSDRFSAERPKGSFSTLEIQRTEQGDSAMYLCASSLVGGSQETQYFGPGTRLLVL.

Only a few counts were recorded for this clonotype. V gene TRBV12-3 or TRBV12-4 combines with J gene TRBJ1-3; possibly TRBD1 for D (6 bases). Trimming stripped 6 bases from V and 2 bases from J, with 11 bases between. This CDR3 is built from 14 residues. CDR3: CASSHQGPGNTIYF. The CDR3 bases are TGTGCCAGCAGCCATCAGGGGCCTGGAAACACCATATATTTT.

This clonotype showed up just a few times. The chain couples TRBV19 to TRBJ1-5; D is unclear. V shed 7 bases and J shed 0 bases, with 10 bases lying between them. This CDR3 is built from 14 residues. CDR1 and CDR2 (germline): LNHDA, SQIVND (reference sequence). CDR3 residues: CASTKGNSNQPQHF. Here the CDR3 DNA reads TGTGCCAGTACCAAGGGAAATAGCAATCAGCCCCAGCATTTT.

The J gene is TRBJ1-5, the V gene TRBV20-1; TRBD1 aligns across 10 bases. In germline, CDR1 is DFQATT, CDR2 SNEGSKA (reference sequence). The trim removed 5 bases at V and 6 bases at J, leaving 7 bases unmatched. This CDR3 contains 14 residues. CDR3 in amino acids: CSAQSGQGGQPQHF. In nucleotides, the CDR3 is TGCAGTGCTCAGTCAGGACAGGGGGGTCAGCCCCAGCATTTT.

This clonotype was detected a few times. The chain links TRBV29-1 to TRBJ2-3, with TRBD2 matching 10 bases. This CDR3 spans 17 amino acids. Unmatched junction bases numbered 10, after V lost 2 bases and J lost 2 bases. Germline CDR1 and CDR2: SQVTM and ANQGSEA. The CDR3 sequence: CSVEFPGLAEFTDTQYF. CDR3 nucleotide sequence: TGCAGCGTTGAATTCCCCGGACTAGCGGAGTTCACAGATACGCAGTATTTT.

This chain links TRBV6-1 with TRBJ2-3; 10 bases are a match to TRBD2. CDR1 and CDR2 (germline): MNHNS, SASEGT. The junction had 3 bases not matched to a gene; V was cut back by 6 bases and J by 3 bases. CDR3 length: 14 residues. The CDR3 region has the DNA TGTGCCAGCAGAAATAGCGGGGGGACAGATACGCAGTATTTT. Residues: CASRNSGGTDTQYF.

This clonotype appeared a few times. This chain uses TRBV5-4 with TRBJ2-3; TRBD2 agrees at 12 bases. This CDR3 comprises 18 residues. Germline V gives CDR1 SGHNT, CDR2 YYREEE (reference sequence). V gave up 4 bases and J gave up 0 bases; unmatched junction bases: 9. DNA for the CDR3: TGTGCCAGCAGCATCAGGACTAGCGGGGACGCTAGCACAGATACGCAGTATTTT. This gives the protein CASSIRTSGDASTDTQYF.

The CDR3 nucleotides are TGTGCCAGCAGCTTGCTTGGCGGGAGCTCCTATAATTCACCCCTCCACTTT. It is translated as CASSLLGGSSYNSPLHF. The gene calls are TRBV5-6 and TRBJ1-6; D not certain. V shed 1 base and J shed 0 bases, with 11 bases lying between them. Per the germline V gene, CDR1 is SGHDT and CDR2 is YYEEEE. The CDR3 contains 17 residues.

The rearrangement links TRBV27 to TRBJ2-6; D is uncertain. V was shortened by 4 bases and J by 0 bases, with 13 bases between the two germline ends. The CDR3 loop spans 17 amino acids. Germline-derived CDR1 and CDR2 are MNHEY and SMNVEV (reference sequence). This CDR3 reads CASSSFFWDSGANVLTF. The CDR3 coding sequence is TGTGCCAGCAGTTCATTTTTTTGGGACTCTGGGGCCAACGTCCTGACTTTC.

V and J are TRBV29-1 and TRBJ2-1; D is unresolved. This CDR3 has 15 amino acids. The germline CDR1 and CDR2 sequences are SQVTM and ANQGSEA. V was clipped by 4 bases and J by 6 bases, with 19 bases between them. The CDR3 bases are TGCAGCGTTGTTACCCTAGAACCTGCTCCCAATGAGCAGTTCTTC. Protein product: CSVVTLEPAPNEQFF.

This clonotype was counted only a few times. V is TRBV11-3 and J is TRBJ2-7; 9 bases are a match to TRBD2. The V gene's germline CDR1 is SGHNT and CDR2 YENEEA. This CDR3 contains 16 residues. Trimming cost V 5 bases and J 2 bases; bases outside gene matches: 10. In nucleotides, the CDR3 is TGTGCCAGCAGCCCCCGAGCGGGGGGAATGACCTACGAGCAGTACTTC. This encodes CASSPRAGGMTYEQYF.

This clonotype was seen more than once but under ten times. V usage is TRBV4-3 and J usage is TRBJ2-3; 7 bases line up with TRBD2. CDR1 and CDR2 from the germline V gene are LGHNA and YSLEER. The CDR3 runs to 17 residues. The V segment lost 0 bases and the J segment 1 base; nucleotides outside the gene matches: 7. The CDR3 spells CASSQDQGSGGTDTQYF. The CDR3 coding sequence is TGCGCCAGCAGCCAAGATCAGGGAAGCGGGGGCACAGATACGCAGTATTTT.

The chain carries TRBV18 and TRBJ2-7; tentatively, D is TRBD1 (5 bases). The germline V gene encodes CDR1 KGHSH and CDR2 LQKENI. The CDR3 has 18 residues. The V end was cut by 2 bases, the J end by 2 bases, with 22 bases between. The CDR3 nucleotides read TGTGCCAGCTCACCAGTCTTCCGGCTAGACAGTGACGCCTACGAGCAGTACTTC. Amino acid sequence: CASSPVFRLDSDAYEQYF.